These T cell receptor beta chains were read from a single sample in a study of blood T cell repertoires in COVID-19. Using immunoSEQ multiplex PCR, the repertoire was profiled, and TCRdb retains in-frame clones only, with some absent. The sample has roughly 700,000 clones, about nine tenths seen once. Material: peripheral blood. The receptor set was obtained from a woman under 30 with acute or convalescent COVID-19. Each CDR3 is given with its conserved first and last residue. A D gene is named only where the DNA matches it firmly. Clone size, where shown, is once, few, many, or a class for clones that have expanded.

DNA: TGTGCCAGCGGACAACAGGGGGCGACTGGAAACACCATATATTTT; CDR3: CASGQQGATGNTIYF; D: TRBD1; size: -; J: TRBJ1-3; V: TRBV28
DNA: TGTGCCAGCAGCTTTAAGGGGGTAGACTACACCTTC; CDR3: CASSFKGVDYTF; D: -; size: -; J: TRBJ1-2; V: TRBV5-6
DNA: TGTGCCATCAGTGAGTCCTCCTCGACAGGGTTGGCTGAAGCTTTCTTT; CDR3: CAISESSSTGLAEAFF; D: TRBD1; size: once; J: TRBJ1-1; V: TRBV10-3
DNA: TGCGCCAGCAGCTTGGGGACAGGGGGGAACACTGAAGCTTTCTTT; CDR3: CASSLGTGGNTEAFF; D: TRBD1; size: -; J: TRBJ1-1; V: TRBV5-1
DNA: TGTGCCAGCAGCGTAGGTATTTGGGGCGGGACCGACACTGAAGCTTTCTTT; CDR3: CASSVGIWGGTDTEAFF; D: -; size: -; J: TRBJ1-1; V: TRBV9
DNA: TGTGCCAGCAGCCTTGTGGGCAATGGGGCGCACACTGAAGCTTTCTTT; CDR3: CASSLVGNGAHTEAFF; D: -; size: few; J: TRBJ1-1; V: TRBV7-9
DNA: TGTGCCAGCAGCTTAACTCAGGACACTTACGAGCAGTACTTC; CDR3: CASSLTQDTYEQYF; D: -; size: -; J: TRBJ2-7; V: TRBV7-6
DNA: TGTGCCTCAAAGGGGCACGGGGGAAACACCATATATTTT; CDR3: CASKGHGGNTIYF; D: -; size: -; J: TRBJ1-3; V: TRBV6-5
DNA: TGTGCCAGCAGCGCGACAGGGGGCCGGCGCTATGGCTACACCTTC; CDR3: CASSATGGRRYGYTF; D: TRBD1; size: -; J: TRBJ1-2; V: TRBV9
DNA: TGTGCCAGCAGCAAAGACAGGAACACTGAAGCTTTCTTT; CDR3: CASSKDRNTEAFF; D: -; size: -; J: TRBJ1-1; V: TRBV7-3
DNA: TGTGCCAGCAGCATTGAGGGTATTCAGGATATCTACGAGCAGTACTTC; CDR3: CASSIEGIQDIYEQYF; D: -; size: -; J: TRBJ2-7; V: TRBV7-9
DNA: TGTGCCAGCAGCTTAAGGGCTAGCGGGCCCGACTCCTACGAGCAGTACTTC; CDR3: CASSLRASGPDSYEQYF; D: TRBD2; size: -; J: TRBJ2-7; V: TRBV7-6
DNA: TGTGCCAGCAGCCCCTTTGGGCGGGGGGGAAGCGAGACCCAGTACTTC; CDR3: CASSPFGRGGSETQYF; D: TRBD2; size: -; J: TRBJ2-5; V: TRBV3-1/TRBV3-2
DNA: TGTGCCACTGGGCGTCGGGGGGAAAAACTGTTTTTT; CDR3: CATGRRGEKLFF; D: -; size: -; J: TRBJ1-4; V: TRBV7-9
DNA: TGTGCCAGCACCGCCCGGGAGGGAAAAGCTGGGGCCAACGTCCTGACTTTC; CDR3: CASTAREGKAGANVLTF; D: TRBD2; size: once; J: TRBJ2-6; V: TRBV25-1
DNA: TGCGCCAGCAGCAAAGACAGGGTCTATGGCTACACCTTC; CDR3: CASSKDRVYGYTF; D: TRBD1; size: -; J: TRBJ1-2; V: TRBV4-3
DNA: TGTGCTAGTTGTAAGGGGATTAGCAATCAGCCCCAGCATTTT; CDR3: CASCKGISNQPQHF; D: -; size: -; J: TRBJ1-5; V: TRBV12-5